This TCR beta chain came from a study of T cell repertoires in cytomegalovirus infection. Study at large: Shared public TCR beta signatures pointed to both CMV infection and a matching HLA type. General study results and limits: The response measured ex vivo was dominated by TCR beta clonotypes (HLA-C-restricted and CMV-specific).

TCRdb passed the reads through MiXCR, listing each CDR3 protein once. This table holds roughly 250,000 distinct CDR3 sequences, 9% to 15% found once. The ends were cut back, 5 bases at V and 5 bases at J, with 22 bases in the middle. Germline CDR1 MDHEN, CDR2 SYDVKM. The CDR3 has 17 residues. This clonotype was seen ten or more times. Its specificity is not known. The sequenced material came from PBMCs. The chain couples TRBV28 to TRBJ2-1; D is perhaps TRBD1 or TRBD2 (5 bases each). The receptor's source is a human donor in good health (CMV status not recorded). Some clones in this sample may be carry-over from other donors' samples. CDR3 coding DNA: TGTGCCAGCAGTCCCGTTTCAGGGACCCCTTTGAACAATGAGCAGTTCTTC. As protein: CASSPVSGTPLNNEQFF.